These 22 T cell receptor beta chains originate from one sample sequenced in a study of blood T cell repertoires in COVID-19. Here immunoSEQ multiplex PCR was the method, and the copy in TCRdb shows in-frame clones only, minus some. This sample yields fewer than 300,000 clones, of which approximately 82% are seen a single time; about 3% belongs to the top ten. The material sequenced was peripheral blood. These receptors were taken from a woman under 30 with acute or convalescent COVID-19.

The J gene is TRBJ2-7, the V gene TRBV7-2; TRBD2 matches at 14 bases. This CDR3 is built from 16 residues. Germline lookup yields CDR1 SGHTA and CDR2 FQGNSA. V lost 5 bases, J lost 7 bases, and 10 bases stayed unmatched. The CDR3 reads CASSARLAGGRGEQYF. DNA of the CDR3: TGTGCCAGCAGCGCCCGACTAGCGGGAGGGCGGGGTGAGCAGTACTTC.

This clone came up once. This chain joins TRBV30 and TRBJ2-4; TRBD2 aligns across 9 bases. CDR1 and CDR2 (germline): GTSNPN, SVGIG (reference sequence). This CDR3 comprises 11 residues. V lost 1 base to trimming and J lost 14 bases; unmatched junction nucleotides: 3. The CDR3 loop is CAWSGLAGKYF. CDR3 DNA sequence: TGTGCCTGGAGTGGGCTAGCGGGAAAGTACTTC.

The CDR3 loop is CASKTGTGVTEAFF. CDR3 bases: TGTGCCAGCAAAACCGGGACAGGGGTGACTGAAGCTTTCTTT. The chain has TRBV27 and TRBJ1-1, with 10 bases that match TRBD1. CDR3 length: 14 amino acids. Unmatched junction bases numbered 7, after V lost 7 bases and J lost 5 bases. Germline CDR1 and CDR2: MNHEY and SMNVEV (reference sequence).

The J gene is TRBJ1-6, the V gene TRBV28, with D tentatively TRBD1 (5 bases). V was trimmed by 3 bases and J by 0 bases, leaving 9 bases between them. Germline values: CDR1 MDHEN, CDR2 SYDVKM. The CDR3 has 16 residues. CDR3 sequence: CASSFGGGSYNSPLHF. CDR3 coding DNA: TGTGCCAGCAGTTTTGGGGGGGGCTCCTATAATTCACCCCTCCACTTT.

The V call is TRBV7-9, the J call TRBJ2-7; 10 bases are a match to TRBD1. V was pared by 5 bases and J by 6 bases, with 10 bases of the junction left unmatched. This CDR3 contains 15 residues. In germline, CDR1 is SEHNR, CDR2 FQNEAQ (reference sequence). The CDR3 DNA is TGTGCCAGCAGCCAACGGACAGGGGGATCGCTCGAGCAGTACTTC. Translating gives CASSQRTGGSLEQYF.

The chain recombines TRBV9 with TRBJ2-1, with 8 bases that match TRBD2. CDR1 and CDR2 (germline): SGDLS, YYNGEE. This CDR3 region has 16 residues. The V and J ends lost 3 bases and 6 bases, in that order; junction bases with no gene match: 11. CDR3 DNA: TGTGCCAGCAGCGCCCGGGGGGGCGGGAGTGGCAATGAGCAGTTCTTC. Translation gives CASSARGGGSGNEQFF. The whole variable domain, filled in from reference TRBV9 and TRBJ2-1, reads DSGVTQTPKHLITATGQRVTLRCSPRSGDLSVYWYQQSLDQGLQFLIQYYNGEERAKGNILERFSAQQFPDLHSELNLSSLELGDSALYFCASSARGGGSGNEQFFGPGTRLTVL.

CDR3 DNA sequence: TGTGCCTGGAGTGGAAGCGGGGGCAATGAGCAGTTCTTC. Amino acids: CAWSGSGGNEQFF. This chain uses TRBV30 with TRBJ2-1; 8 bases are shared with TRBD2. This CDR3 region has 13 residues. The trim removed 1 base at V and 6 bases at J, leaving 2 bases unmatched. Per the germline V gene, CDR1 is GTSNPN and CDR2 is SVGIG (reference sequence).

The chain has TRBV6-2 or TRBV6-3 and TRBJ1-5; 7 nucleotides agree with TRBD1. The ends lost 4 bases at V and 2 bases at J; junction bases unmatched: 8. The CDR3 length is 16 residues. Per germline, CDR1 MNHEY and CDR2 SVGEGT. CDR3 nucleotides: TGTGCCAGCAGTTGGCCGCAGGGGGTGCGCAATCAGCCCCAGCATTTT. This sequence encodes CASSWPQGVRNQPQHF.

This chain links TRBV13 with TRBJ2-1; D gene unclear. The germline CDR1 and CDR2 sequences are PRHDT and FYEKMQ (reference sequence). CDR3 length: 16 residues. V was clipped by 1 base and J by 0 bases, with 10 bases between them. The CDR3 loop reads CASSLVQTASYNEQFF. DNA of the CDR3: TGTGCCAGCAGCTTAGTACAGACCGCCTCCTACAATGAGCAGTTCTTC.

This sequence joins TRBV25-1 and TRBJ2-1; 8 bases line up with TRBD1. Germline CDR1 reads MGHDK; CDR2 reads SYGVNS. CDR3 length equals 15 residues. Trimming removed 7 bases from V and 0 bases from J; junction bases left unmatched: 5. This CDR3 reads CASTRTGSSYNEQFF. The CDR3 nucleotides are TGTGCCAGCACAAGGACAGGGAGCTCCTACAATGAGCAGTTCTTC.

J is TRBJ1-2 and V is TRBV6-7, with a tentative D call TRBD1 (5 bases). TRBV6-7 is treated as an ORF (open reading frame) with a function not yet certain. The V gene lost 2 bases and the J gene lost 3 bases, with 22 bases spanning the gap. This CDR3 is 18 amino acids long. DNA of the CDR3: TGTGCCAGCAGTTACCCGAACACCGAACCCGACAGAGACTATGGCTACACCTTC. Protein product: CASSYPNTEPDRDYGYTF.

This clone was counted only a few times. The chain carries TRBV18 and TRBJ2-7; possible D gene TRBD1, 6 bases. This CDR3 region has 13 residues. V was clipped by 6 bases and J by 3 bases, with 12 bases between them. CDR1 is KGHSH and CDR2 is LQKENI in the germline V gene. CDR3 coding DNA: TGTGCCAGCTCGCCCGGGACAAACTACGAGCAGTACTTC. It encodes CASSPGTNYEQYF.

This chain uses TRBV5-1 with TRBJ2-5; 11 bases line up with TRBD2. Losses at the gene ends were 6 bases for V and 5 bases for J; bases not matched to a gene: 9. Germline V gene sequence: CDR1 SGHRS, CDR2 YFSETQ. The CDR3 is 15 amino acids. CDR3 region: CASTLATSGIETQYF. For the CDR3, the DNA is TGCGCCAGCACCCTAGCGACTAGCGGGATTGAGACCCAGTACTTC.

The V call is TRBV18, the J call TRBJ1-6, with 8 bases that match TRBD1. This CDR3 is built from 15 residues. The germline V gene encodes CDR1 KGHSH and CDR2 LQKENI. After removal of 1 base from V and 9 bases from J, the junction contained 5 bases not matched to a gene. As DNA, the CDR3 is TGTGCCAGCTCACCACGCGGCCAGGGGGCTTCACCCCTCCACTTT. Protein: CASSPRGQGASPLHF.

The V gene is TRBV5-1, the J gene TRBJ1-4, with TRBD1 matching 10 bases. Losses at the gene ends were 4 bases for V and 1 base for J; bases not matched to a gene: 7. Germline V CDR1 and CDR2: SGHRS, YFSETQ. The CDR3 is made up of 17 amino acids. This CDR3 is CASSHGQGVVTNEKLFF. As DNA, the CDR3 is TGCGCCAGCAGCCACGGACAGGGGGTTGTAACTAATGAAAAACTGTTTTTT.

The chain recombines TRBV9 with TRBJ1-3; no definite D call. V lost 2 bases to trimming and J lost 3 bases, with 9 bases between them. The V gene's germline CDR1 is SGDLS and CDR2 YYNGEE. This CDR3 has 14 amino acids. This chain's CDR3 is CASSVSFFGNTIYF. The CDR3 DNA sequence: TGTGCCAGCAGCGTCAGTTTTTTTGGAAACACCATATATTTT.

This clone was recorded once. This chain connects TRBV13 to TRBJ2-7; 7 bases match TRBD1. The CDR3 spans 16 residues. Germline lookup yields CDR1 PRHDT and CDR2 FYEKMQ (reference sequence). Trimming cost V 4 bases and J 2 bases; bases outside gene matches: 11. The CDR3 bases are TGTGCCAGCAGCTCTAACGATCGGGACAGACCCTACGAGCAGTACTTC. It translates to CASSSNDRDRPYEQYF.

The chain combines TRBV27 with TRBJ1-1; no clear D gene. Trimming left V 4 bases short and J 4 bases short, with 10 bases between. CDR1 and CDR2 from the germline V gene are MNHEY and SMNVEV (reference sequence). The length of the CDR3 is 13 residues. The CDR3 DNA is TGTGCCAGCAGTTCTCACTTTGGCACTGAAGCTTTCTTT. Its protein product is CASSSHFGTEAFF.

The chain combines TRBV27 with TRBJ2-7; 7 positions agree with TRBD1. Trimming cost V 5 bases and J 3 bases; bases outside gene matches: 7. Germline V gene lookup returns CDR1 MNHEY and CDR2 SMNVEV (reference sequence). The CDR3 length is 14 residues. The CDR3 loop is CASSQGVFNYEQYF. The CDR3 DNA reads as TGTGCCAGCAGTCAGGGGGTGTTTAACTACGAGCAGTACTTC.

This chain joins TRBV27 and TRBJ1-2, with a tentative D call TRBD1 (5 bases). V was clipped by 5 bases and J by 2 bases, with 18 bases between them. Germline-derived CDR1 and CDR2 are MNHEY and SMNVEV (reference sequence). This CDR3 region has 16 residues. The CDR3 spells CASSPRQGLNNYGYTF. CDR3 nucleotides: TGTGCCAGCAGTCCCCGCCAGGGTCTTAACAACTATGGCTACACCTTC.

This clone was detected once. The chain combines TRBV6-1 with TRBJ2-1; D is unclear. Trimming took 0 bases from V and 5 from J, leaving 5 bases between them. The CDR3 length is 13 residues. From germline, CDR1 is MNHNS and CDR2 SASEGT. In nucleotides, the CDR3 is TGTGCCAGCAGTGAAGCGGCCGACAATGAGCAGTTCTTC. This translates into CASSEAADNEQFF.

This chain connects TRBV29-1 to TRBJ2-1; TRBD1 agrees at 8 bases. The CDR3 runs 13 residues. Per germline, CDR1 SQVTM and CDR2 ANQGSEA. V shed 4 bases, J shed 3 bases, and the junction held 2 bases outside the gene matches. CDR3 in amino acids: CSVGGTGYNEQFF. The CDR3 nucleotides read TGCAGCGTTGGAGGGACAGGCTACAATGAGCAGTTCTTC.